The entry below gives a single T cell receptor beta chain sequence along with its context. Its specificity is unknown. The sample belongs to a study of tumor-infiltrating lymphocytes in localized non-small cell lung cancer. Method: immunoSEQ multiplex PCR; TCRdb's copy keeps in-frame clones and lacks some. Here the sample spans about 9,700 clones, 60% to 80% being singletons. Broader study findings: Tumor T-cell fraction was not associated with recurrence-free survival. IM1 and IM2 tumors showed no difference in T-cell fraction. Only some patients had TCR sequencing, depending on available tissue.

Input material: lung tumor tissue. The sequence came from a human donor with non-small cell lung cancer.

CDR3 in DNA: TGTGCCAGCAGCTTGGAGGCCAGGGGAGCCTACGAGCAGTACTTC. It encodes CASSLEARGAYEQYF. The V gene is TRBV5-6, the J gene TRBJ2-7, with D possibly TRBD1 on 6 matching bases. V lost 0 bases and J 2 bases, leaving 12 bases between the germline ends. The germline gives CDR1 SGHDT, CDR2 YYEEEE. The CDR3 runs 15 residues.